A selection of T cell receptor beta chains follows, all from one sample in a study of CD8+CD57+ T cells in acquired aplastic anemia. In TCRdb, the reads were re-called with MiXCR into one record per CDR3 protein. The sample contains 150,000 to 170,000 distinct CDR3 sequences, just over 50% of which appear only once. Input material: sorted CD4+, CD8+, or CD8+CD57+ T cells (not recorded which) from PBMCs. All receptors come from a human donor with aplastic anemia. The CDR3 runs from the conserved cysteine through the conserved F or W. Fields, in order: V gene, clone size, J gene, CDR3 length, D gene, CDR3 DNA, CDR3 protein. The D gene is left open where the match is weak. Expanded clones get a size class; other rows say once, few or many, or leave the size out.

V: TRBV29-1
size: .
J: TRBJ2-3
length: 12
D: .
DNA: TGCAGCGTTGTCTATCCCACAGATACGCAGTATTTT
CDR3: CSVVYPTDTQYF

V: TRBV6-1
size: .
J: TRBJ2-3
length: 15
D: TRBD2
DNA: TGTGCCAACAGTGAAGGGGCTGGGGGGGCAGATACGCAGTATTTT
CDR3: CANSEGAGGADTQYF

V: TRBV5-6
size: .
J: TRBJ2-5
length: 15
D: TRBD2
DNA: TGTGCCAGCAGCTTAGGTAGCGGGGGGGGAGAGACCCAGTACTTC
CDR3: CASSLGSGGGETQYF

V: TRBV7-2
size: .
J: TRBJ1-5
length: 14
D: .
DNA: TGTGCCAGCAGCTTAACTCGGAGCAATCAGCCCCAGCATTTT
CDR3: CASSLTRSNQPQHF

V: TRBV6-2/TRBV6-3
size: many
J: TRBJ2-5
length: 16
D: TRBD1
DNA: TGTGCCAGCAGTTACCGACGAGGGACAGGGTGGGAGACCCAGTACTTC
CDR3: CASSYRRGTGWETQYF

V: TRBV7-2
size: .
J: TRBJ2-7
length: 12
D: .
DNA: TGTGCCAGCAGCTTCTTGACAACCGAGCAGTACTTC
CDR3: CASSFLTTEQYF

V: TRBV10-3
size: .
J: TRBJ1-5
length: 15
D: .
DNA: TGTGCCATCAGATCGGACAGTAATAGCAATCAGCCCCAGCATTTT
CDR3: CAIRSDSNSNQPQHF

V: TRBV4-2
size: .
J: TRBJ2-7
length: 16
D: TRBD2
DNA: TGTGCCAGCAGCCCCGGGACTAGCGGGGTTAGCTACGAGCAGTACTTC
CDR3: CASSPGTSGVSYEQYF

V: TRBV7-9
size: many
J: TRBJ1-2
length: 15
D: .
DNA: TGTGCCAGCAGCTTAGTAAGGTGGCCAGCTTATGGCTACACCTTC
CDR3: CASSLVRWPAYGYTF

V: TRBV6-2/TRBV6-3
size: .
J: TRBJ2-3
length: 18
D: .
DNA: TGTGCCAGCAGTTACTCGGCCCACGGCCCGGCGGGCACAGATACGCAGTATTTT
CDR3: CASSYSAHGPAGTDTQYF

V: TRBV29-1
size: .
J: TRBJ2-7
length: 15
D: TRBD2
DNA: TGCAGCGTTGTTTGGTGGGAGGGGTCAACCTACGAGCAGTACTTC
CDR3: CSVVWWEGSTYEQYF

V: TRBV15
size: .
J: TRBJ2-2
length: 13
D: .
DNA: TGTGCCACCAGCAGAGATCTCGGCGGGGAGCTGTTTTTT
CDR3: CATSRDLGGELFF

V: TRBV27
size: many
J: TRBJ2-5
length: 14
D: .
DNA: TGTGCCAGCAGTTACAGGGGACTTGACGAGACCCAGTACTTC
CDR3: CASSYRGLDETQYF

V: TRBV20-1
size: .
J: TRBJ2-5
length: 14
D: TRBD2
DNA: TGCAGTGCGATTAGCGGGGGGGCCGAGGAGACCCAGTACTTC
CDR3: CSAISGGAEETQYF

V: TRBV19
size: .
J: TRBJ1-1
length: 14
D: .
DNA: TGTGCCAGCTCCAGGGGTGACCTGAACACTGAAGCTTTCTTT
CDR3: CASSRGDLNTEAFF

V: TRBV20-1
size: .
J: TRBJ1-1
length: 11
D: .
DNA: TGCAGTGCTCCCCTGACAGGTGAAGCTTTCTTT
CDR3: CSAPLTGEAFF

V: TRBV14
size: many
J: TRBJ2-2
length: 17
D: TRBD1
DNA: TGTGCCAGCAGCTCCCGGGACAGTACCCCGAGCACCGGGGAGCTGTTTTTT
CDR3: CASSSRDSTPSTGELFF

V: TRBV4-1
size: many
J: TRBJ1-6
length: 15
D: .
DNA: TGCGCCAGCAGCCACCGAGGACAGCTTAATTCACCCCTCCACTTT
CDR3: CASSHRGQLNSPLHF

V: TRBV10-3
size: .
J: TRBJ2-3
length: 17
D: .
DNA: TGTGCCATCAGTGAGTCGCACTCCCCGACCAGCACAGGTACGCAGTATTTT
CDR3: CAISESHSPTSTGTQYF

V: TRBV7-9
size: many
J: TRBJ2-1
length: 17
D: TRBD1
DNA: TGTGCCAGCAGCTTCCGACACCGGGACAGGGAAGGCAATGAGCAGTTCTTC
CDR3: CASSFRHRDREGNEQFF

V: TRBV4-1
size: .
J: TRBJ2-3
length: 14
D: .
DNA: TGCGCCAGCAGCCAAGAAGGAGGAAAAGATACGCAGTATTTT
CDR3: CASSQEGGKDTQYF

V: TRBV5-1
size: .
J: TRBJ2-5
length: 14
D: .
DNA: TGCGCCAGCAGCCCCCAGACGAGTGAGGAGACCCAGTACTTC
CDR3: CASSPQTSEETQYF

V: TRBV11-2
size: .
J: TRBJ1-5
length: 15
D: .
DNA: TGTGCCAGCAGCTTAGATAGGGGTCAGGGCCAGCCCCAGCATTTT
CDR3: CASSLDRGQGQPQHF

V: TRBV19
size: many
J: TRBJ1-3
length: 15
D: TRBD1
DNA: TGTGCCAGTAGGAGACAGGGCACATTGGGAAACACCATATATTTT
CDR3: CASRRQGTLGNTIYF

V: TRBV12-3/TRBV12-4
size: few
J: TRBJ2-2
length: 17
D: TRBD2
DNA: TGTGCCAGCAGTTTAGCGGGGACTAGCGGGGACACCGGGGAGCTGTTTTTT
CDR3: CASSLAGTSGDTGELFF

V: TRBV19
size: .
J: TRBJ2-3
length: 14
D: TRBD1
DNA: TGTGCCAGTAGCAGGACAGGGGGCACAGATACGCAGTATTTT
CDR3: CASSRTGGTDTQYF

V: TRBV9
size: many
J: TRBJ2-6
length: 16
D: .
DNA: TGTGCCAGCAGCGTAGAGATAGACTCTGGGGCCAACGTCCTGACTTTC
CDR3: CASSVEIDSGANVLTF

V: TRBV4-2
size: .
J: TRBJ2-3
length: 20
D: TRBD1
DNA: TGTGCCAGCAGCCAACAGGGACAGTGGGGTCTGGGGAAAAATCCAGATACGCAGTATTTT
CDR3: CASSQQGQWGLGKNPDTQYF

V: TRBV5-5
size: .
J: TRBJ1-2
length: 13
D: .
DNA: TGTGCCAGCAGCGCCGACAGCTACTATGGCTACACCTTC
CDR3: CASSADSYYGYTF

V: TRBV7-6
size: few
J: TRBJ2-7
length: 12
D: .
DNA: TGTGCCAGCAGCTTAATAGGCTACGAGCAGTACTTC
CDR3: CASSLIGYEQYF

V: TRBV7-8
size: many
J: TRBJ2-3
length: 15
D: .
DNA: TGTGCCAGCAGCTTAGGGGAGGGGGGGCAAGATACGCAGTATTTT
CDR3: CASSLGEGGQDTQYF

V: TRBV27
size: few
J: TRBJ2-7
length: 17
D: TRBD2
DNA: TGTGCCAGCAGTACTATGGCCGGGGGGGGGCTTAACTACGAGCAGTACTTC
CDR3: CASSTMAGGGLNYEQYF

V: TRBV2
size: many
J: TRBJ2-4
length: 15
D: TRBD1
DNA: TGTGCCAGCAGCCCCGGGACAGAGGCCAAAAACATTCAGTACTTC
CDR3: CASSPGTEAKNIQYF

V: TRBV2
size: .
J: TRBJ2-5
length: 15
D: .
DNA: TGTGCCAGCAGTTTAGTGGGGACACGGAAAGAGACCCAGTACTTC
CDR3: CASSLVGTRKETQYF

V: TRBV6-2/TRBV6-3
size: once
J: TRBJ1-5
length: 11
D: .
DNA: TGTGCCAGCGGCGACAAGAGGGCCCAGCATTTT
CDR3: CASGDKRAQHF

V: TRBV18
size: .
J: TRBJ1-1
length: 14
D: .
DNA: TGTGCCAGCTCACCGGCAAAAGGTCCGTCAGAAGCTTTCTTT
CDR3: CASSPAKGPSEAFF

V: TRBV12-3/TRBV12-4
size: .
J: TRBJ2-6
length: 15
D: .
DNA: TGTGCCAGCAGTTACGGGAACTCTGGGGCCAACGTCCTGACTTTC
CDR3: CASSYGNSGANVLTF

V: TRBV19
size: .
J: TRBJ1-5
length: 14
D: .
DNA: TGTGCCAGTAGTATGGGCAGGCAAAATCAGCCCCAGCATTTT
CDR3: CASSMGRQNQPQHF

V: TRBV12-3/TRBV12-4
size: .
J: TRBJ1-6
length: 11
D: .
DNA: TGTGCCAGCAGCAGCTATTCACCCCTCCACTTT
CDR3: CASSSYSPLHF

V: TRBV10-3
size: .
J: TRBJ2-7
length: 13
D: .
DNA: TGTGCCATCAGTCGGGGCCTAGCCTACGAGCAGTACTTC
CDR3: CAISRGLAYEQYF